This TCR beta chain was profiled in a study of blood T cell repertoires in COVID-19. Turning to the study itself: Acute and convalescent COVID-19 specimens originated in the United States, Italy and Spain. Sources were T cells, B-cell-depleted T cells, or PBMCs; the material itself was cDNA or gDNA.

In the authors' methods: Cell counts per sample came from amplifying reference gene primers. Method: immunoSEQ multiplex PCR; TCRdb's copy keeps in-frame clones and lacks some. V, J and clone size are those of that table, while D and trimming were read from the DNA. Of approximately 210,000 clones listed, roughly 90% are singletons. The CDR3 runs to 14 residues. Trimming removed 3 bases at V and 2 bases at J, with 10 bases between. Germline CDR1 and CDR2: MDHEN and SYDVKM. This TCR was sampled from a man aged 40-49 years with active or convalescent COVID-19. The chain is built from TRBV28 and TRBJ1-1, with D perhaps TRBD1 (5 bases). Sequences were obtained from peripheral blood. The CDR3 DNA follows: TGTGCCAGCAGTTTTCACAGGCCAAACACTGAAGCTTTCTTT. This sequence encodes CASSFHRPNTEAFF.